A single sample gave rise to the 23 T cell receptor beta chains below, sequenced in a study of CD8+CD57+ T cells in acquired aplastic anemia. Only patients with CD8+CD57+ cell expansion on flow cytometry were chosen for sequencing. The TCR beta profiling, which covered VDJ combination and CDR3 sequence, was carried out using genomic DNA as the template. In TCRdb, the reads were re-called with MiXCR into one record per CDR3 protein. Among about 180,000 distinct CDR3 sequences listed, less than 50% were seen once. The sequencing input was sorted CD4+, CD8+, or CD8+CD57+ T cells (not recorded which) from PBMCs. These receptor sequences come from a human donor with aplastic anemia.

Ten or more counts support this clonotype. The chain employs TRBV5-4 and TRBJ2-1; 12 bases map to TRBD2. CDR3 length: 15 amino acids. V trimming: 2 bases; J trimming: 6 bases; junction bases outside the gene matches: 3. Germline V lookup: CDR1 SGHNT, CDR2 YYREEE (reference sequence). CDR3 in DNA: TGTGCCAGCAGCTTTCGGACTAGCGGGGCCAATGAGCAGTTCTTC. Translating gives CASSFRTSGANEQFF.

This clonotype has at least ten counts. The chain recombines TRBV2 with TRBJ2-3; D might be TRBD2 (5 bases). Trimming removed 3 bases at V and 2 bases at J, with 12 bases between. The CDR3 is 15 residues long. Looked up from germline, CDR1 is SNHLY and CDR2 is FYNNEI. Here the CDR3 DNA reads TGTGCCAGCAGTGAGTCGAGAGGGTACACAGATACGCAGTATTTT. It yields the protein CASSESRGYTDTQYF.

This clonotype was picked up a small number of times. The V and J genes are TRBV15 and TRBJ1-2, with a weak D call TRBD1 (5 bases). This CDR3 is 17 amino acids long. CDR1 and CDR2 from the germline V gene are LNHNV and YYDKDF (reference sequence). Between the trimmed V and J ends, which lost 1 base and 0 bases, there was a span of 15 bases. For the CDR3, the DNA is TGTGCCACCAGCAGAGCCCCGACAGTATATTCTAACTATGGCTACACCTTC. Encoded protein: CATSRAPTVYSNYGYTF.

CDR3 loop: CATSINVAAHEQYF. DNA for the CDR3: TGTGCCACCAGCATTAATGTAGCAGCCCACGAGCAGTACTTC. This rearrangement joins TRBV15 to TRBJ2-7; D is unclear. The germline gives CDR1 LNHNV, CDR2 YYDKDF (reference sequence). This CDR3 contains 14 residues. Trimming took 4 bases from V and 5 from J, leaving 15 bases between them.

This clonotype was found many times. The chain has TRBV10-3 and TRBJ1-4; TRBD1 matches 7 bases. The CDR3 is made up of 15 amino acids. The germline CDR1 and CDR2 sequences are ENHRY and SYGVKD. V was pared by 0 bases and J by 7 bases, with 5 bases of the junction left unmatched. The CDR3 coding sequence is TGTGCCATCAGTGAGTCGGCAGGGGGGAGTGAAAAACTGTTTTTT. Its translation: CAISESAGGSEKLFF.

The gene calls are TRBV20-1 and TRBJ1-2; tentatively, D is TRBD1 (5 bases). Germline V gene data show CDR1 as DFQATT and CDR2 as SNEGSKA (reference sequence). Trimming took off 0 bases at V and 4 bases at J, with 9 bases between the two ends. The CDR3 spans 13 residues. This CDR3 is CSAREGDLYGYTF. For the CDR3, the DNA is TGCAGTGCTAGAGAGGGGGATCTCTATGGCTACACCTTC.

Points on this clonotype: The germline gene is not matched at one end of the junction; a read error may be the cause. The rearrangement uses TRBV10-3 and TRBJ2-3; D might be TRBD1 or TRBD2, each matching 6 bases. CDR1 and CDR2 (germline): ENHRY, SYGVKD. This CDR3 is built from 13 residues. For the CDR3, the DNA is TGTGCCATCAATCCGGGGGACACAGGTACGCAGTATTTT. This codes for CAINPGDTGTQYF.

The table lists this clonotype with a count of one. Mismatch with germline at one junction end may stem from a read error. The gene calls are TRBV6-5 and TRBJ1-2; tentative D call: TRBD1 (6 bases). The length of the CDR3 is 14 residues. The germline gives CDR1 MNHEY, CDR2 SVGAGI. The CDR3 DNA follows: TGTGCCGGCAGTTTACCGACAGGTAACTATGGCTACACCTTC. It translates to CAGSLPTGNYGYTF.

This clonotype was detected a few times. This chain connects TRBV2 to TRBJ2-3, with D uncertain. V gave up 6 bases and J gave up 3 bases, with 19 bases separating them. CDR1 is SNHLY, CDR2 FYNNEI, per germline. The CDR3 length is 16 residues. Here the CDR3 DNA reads TGTGCCAGCAGGTCAACAGTCCTCATCCGTACAGATACGCAGTATTTT. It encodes CASRSTVLIRTDTQYF.

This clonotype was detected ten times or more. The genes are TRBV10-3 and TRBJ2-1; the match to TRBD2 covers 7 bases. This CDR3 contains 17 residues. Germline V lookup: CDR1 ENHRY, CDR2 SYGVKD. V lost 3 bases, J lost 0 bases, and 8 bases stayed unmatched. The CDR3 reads CAISESSGESSYNEQFF. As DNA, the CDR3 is TGTGCCATCAGTGAATCAAGCGGGGAAAGCTCCTACAATGAGCAGTTCTTC.

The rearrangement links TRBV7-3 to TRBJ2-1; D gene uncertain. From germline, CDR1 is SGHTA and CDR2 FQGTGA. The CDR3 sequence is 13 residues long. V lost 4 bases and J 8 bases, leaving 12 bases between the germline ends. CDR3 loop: CASSWAGSYEQFF. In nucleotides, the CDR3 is TGTGCCAGCAGCTGGGCCGGGTCCTATGAGCAGTTCTTC.

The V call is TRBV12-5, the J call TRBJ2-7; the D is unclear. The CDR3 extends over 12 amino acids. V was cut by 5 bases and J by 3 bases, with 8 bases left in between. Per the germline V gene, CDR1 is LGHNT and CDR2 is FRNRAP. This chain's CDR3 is CASGPTVYEQYF. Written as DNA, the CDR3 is TGTGCTAGTGGTCCCACTGTCTACGAGCAGTACTTC. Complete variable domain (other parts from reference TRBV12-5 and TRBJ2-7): DARVTQTPRHKVTEMGQEVTMRCQPILGHNTVFWYRQTMMQGLELLAYFRNRAPLDDSGMPKDRFSAEMPDATLATLKIQPSEPRDSAVYFCASGPTVYEQYFGPGTRLTVT.

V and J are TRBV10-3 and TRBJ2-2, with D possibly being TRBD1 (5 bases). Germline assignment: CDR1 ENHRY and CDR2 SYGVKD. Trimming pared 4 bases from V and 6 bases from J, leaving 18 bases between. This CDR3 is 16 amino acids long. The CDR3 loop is CAISVDSGKHPGELFF. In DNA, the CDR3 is TGTGCCATCAGTGTTGATTCAGGGAAACACCCCGGGGAGCTGTTTTTT.

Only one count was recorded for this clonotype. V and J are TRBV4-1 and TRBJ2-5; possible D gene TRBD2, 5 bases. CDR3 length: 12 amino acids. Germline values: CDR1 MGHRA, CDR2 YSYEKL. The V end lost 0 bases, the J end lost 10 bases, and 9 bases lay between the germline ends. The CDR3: CASSQEAGGQYF. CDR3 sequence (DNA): TGCGCCAGCAGCCAAGAGGCAGGAGGCCAGTACTTC.

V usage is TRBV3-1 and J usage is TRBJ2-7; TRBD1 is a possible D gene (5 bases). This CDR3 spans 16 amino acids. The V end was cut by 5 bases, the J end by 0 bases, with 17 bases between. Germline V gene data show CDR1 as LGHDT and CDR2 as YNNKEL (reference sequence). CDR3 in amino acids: CASSLDRQKSSYEQYF. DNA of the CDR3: TGTGCCAGCAGCTTAGATCGACAGAAGAGCTCCTACGAGCAGTACTTC.

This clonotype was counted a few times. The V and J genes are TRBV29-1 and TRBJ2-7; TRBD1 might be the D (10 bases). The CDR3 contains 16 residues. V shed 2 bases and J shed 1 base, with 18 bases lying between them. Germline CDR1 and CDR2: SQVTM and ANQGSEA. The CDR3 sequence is CSVESSGDRGSYEQYF. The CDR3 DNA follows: TGCAGCGTTGAATCTAGCGGGGACAGGGGTTCCTACGAGCAGTACTTC.

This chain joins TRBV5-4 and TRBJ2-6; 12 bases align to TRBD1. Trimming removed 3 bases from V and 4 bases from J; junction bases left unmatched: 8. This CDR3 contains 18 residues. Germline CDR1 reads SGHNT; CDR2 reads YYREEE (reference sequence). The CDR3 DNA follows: TGTGCCAGCAGCTGGGGACAGGGGGCGTTTTTGGGGGCCAACGTCCTGACTTTC. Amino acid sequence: CASSWGQGAFLGANVLTF.

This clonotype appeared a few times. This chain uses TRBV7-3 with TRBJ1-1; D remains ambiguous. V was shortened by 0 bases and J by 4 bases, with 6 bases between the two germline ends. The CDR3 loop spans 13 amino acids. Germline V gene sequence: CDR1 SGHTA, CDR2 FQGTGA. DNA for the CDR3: TGTGCCAGCAGCTTAACAGGGATCACTGAAGCTTTCTTT. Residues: CASSLTGITEAFF.

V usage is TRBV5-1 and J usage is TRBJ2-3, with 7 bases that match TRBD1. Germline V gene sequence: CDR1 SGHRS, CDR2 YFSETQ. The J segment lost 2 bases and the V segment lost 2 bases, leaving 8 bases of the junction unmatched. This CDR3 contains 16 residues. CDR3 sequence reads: CASSFSPGTDTDTQYF. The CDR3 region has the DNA TGCGCCAGCAGCTTCTCCCCCGGGACAGACACAGATACGCAGTATTTT.

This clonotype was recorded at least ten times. CDR3 sequence (DNA): TGTGCCAGCAGCGAATTAGGTAGCTCCTACGAGCAGTACTTC. Protein: CASSELGSSYEQYF. The V and J genes are TRBV7-2 and TRBJ2-7; D unclear. The V gene lost 5 bases and the J gene lost 0 bases, with 11 bases spanning the gap. Germline V lookup: CDR1 SGHTA, CDR2 FQGNSA. The CDR3 contains 14 residues.

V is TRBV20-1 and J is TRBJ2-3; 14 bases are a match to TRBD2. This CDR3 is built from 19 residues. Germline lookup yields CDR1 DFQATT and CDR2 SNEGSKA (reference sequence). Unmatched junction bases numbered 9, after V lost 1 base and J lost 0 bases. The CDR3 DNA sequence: TGCAGTGCTAGAGGACTAGCGGGGGGGGCATCCGAGAGCACAGATACGCAGTATTTT. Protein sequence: CSARGLAGGASESTDTQYF.

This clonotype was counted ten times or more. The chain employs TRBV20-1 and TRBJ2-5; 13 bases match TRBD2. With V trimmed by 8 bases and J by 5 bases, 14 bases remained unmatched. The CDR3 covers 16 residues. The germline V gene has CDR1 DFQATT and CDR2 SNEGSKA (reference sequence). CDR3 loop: CSSKGLAGVPGETQYF. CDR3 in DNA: TGCAGTTCTAAAGGACTAGCGGGGGTCCCGGGGGAGACCCAGTACTTC.

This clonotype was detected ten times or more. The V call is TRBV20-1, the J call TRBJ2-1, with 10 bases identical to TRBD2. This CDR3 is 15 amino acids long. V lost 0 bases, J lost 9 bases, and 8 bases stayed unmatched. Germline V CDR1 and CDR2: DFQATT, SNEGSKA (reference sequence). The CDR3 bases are TGCAGTGCTAGAGATGGGAGCGGGGGGGCCCTTGAGCAGTTCTTC. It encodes CSARDGSGGALEQFF.